This passage covers 10 T cell receptor beta chains from one sample sequenced in a study of blood T cell repertoires in COVID-19. Sequencing used immunoSEQ multiplex PCR; TCRdb keeps in-frame clones, though not all of them. The sample gives some 250,000 clones, approximately 82% of which show up once; approximately 6% is in the top ten. The material sequenced was peripheral blood. The receptors derive from a man of 80 years or more with acute or convalescent COVID-19.

The count of this clone is one. The chain combines TRBV30 with TRBJ2-7, with a tentative D call TRBD2 (5 bases). The CDR3 has 13 amino acids. V was cut by 2 bases and J by 2 bases, with 10 bases left in between. The germline gives CDR1 GTSNPN, CDR2 SVGIG (reference sequence). The CDR3 spells CAWSRAGTYEQYF. CDR3 DNA sequence: TGTGCCTGGAGTCGGGCCGGGACCTACGAGCAGTACTTC.

The chain couples TRBV10-3 to TRBJ2-2; 7 bases match TRBD2. After removal of 6 bases from V and 1 base from J, the junction contained 5 bases not matched to a gene. The CDR3 is 15 residues long. Germline V gene data show CDR1 as ENHRY and CDR2 as SYGVKD. CDR3 DNA sequence: TGTGCCATCAGACCTAGCGGTCTGAACACCGGGGAGCTGTTTTTT. Its translation: CAIRPSGLNTGELFF.

This chain links TRBV3-1 (or the pseudogene TRBV3-2) with TRBJ1-6, with unresolved D. The CDR3 has 13 residues. Trimming cost V 4 bases and J 7 bases, with 8 bases left between them. From germline, CDR1 is LGHDT and CDR2 YNNKEL (reference sequence). The CDR3 here is CASSLGRNSPLHF. The CDR3 region has the DNA TGTGCCAGCAGCCTGGGCCGAAATTCACCCCTCCACTTT.

CDR3 sequence (DNA): TGTGCCAGCAGCTTAGGGACAGGGTGGGGGCATGGCTACACCTTC. It specifies CASSLGTGWGHGYTF. The chain couples TRBV11-2 to TRBJ1-2; 8 nucleotides line up with TRBD1. With V trimmed by 1 base and J by 6 bases, 7 bases remained unmatched. CDR3 length: 15 amino acids. Germline values: CDR1 SGHAT, CDR2 FQNNGV.

In this sample, this clone turned up a few times. This chain joins TRBV9 and TRBJ2-7, with 7 positions matching TRBD1. CDR3 size: 14 residues. Per germline, CDR1 SGDLS and CDR2 YYNGEE. V shed 4 bases, J shed 3 bases, and the junction held 7 bases outside the gene matches. CDR3 sequence (DNA): TGTGCCAGCAGCCCCAGACCAGGGGGCTACGAGCAGTACTTC. Translating it yields CASSPRPGGYEQYF.

J is TRBJ1-2 and V is TRBV28; perhaps TRBD1 as D (5 bases). This CDR3 comprises 14 residues. V was cut by 5 bases and J by 0 bases, with 10 bases left in between. Germline V gene sequence: CDR1 MDHEN, CDR2 SYDVKM. In nucleotides, the CDR3 is TGTGCCAGCAGTCCGGGACTGACTAACTATGGCTACACCTTC. Residues: CASSPGLTNYGYTF.

This clone has just one count. The chain joins TRBV29-1 to TRBJ2-5, with TRBD2 identical over 7 bases. V dropped 7 bases and J dropped 0; count of bases not matched to a gene: 8. Germline V lookup: CDR1 SQVTM, CDR2 ANQGSEA. The CDR3 has 14 amino acids. CDR3 amino acids: CSAAWGGYQETQYF. The CDR3 bases are TGCAGCGCTGCTTGGGGGGGGTACCAAGAGACCCAGTACTTC.

The chain recombines TRBV7-2 with TRBJ2-5; TRBD2 is a possible D gene (6 bases). CDR1 and CDR2 from the germline V gene are SGHTA and FQGNSA. With 3 bases removed from V and 1 base from J, the gap between germline ends came to 9 bases. The CDR3 is 14 residues long. The CDR3 is CASSFGLIQETQYF. DNA of the CDR3: TGTGCCAGCAGCTTCGGACTAATCCAAGAGACCCAGTACTTC.

The chain is built from TRBV21-1 and TRBJ2-7; the table's D call of TRBD2 was not tested on the DNA. TRBV21-1 is shown as a pseudogene. CDR3 length equals 14 residues. CDR3: CASSSSGMTYEQYF. CDR3 nucleotides: TGTGCCAGCAGCAGTTCCGGGATGACCTACGAGCAGTACTTC.

J is TRBJ2-1 and V is TRBV5-1, with TRBD2 matching over 10 bases. Germline CDR1 reads SGHRS; CDR2 reads YFSETQ. Trimming removed 4 bases from V and 10 bases from J; junction bases left unmatched: 20. The CDR3 extends over 18 amino acids. The CDR3 DNA reads TGCGCCAGCAGCCCCGGGAGGGGGGCTAGCGGGAGATCGCGGGAGCAGTTCTTC. Residues: CASSPGRGASGRSREQFF.